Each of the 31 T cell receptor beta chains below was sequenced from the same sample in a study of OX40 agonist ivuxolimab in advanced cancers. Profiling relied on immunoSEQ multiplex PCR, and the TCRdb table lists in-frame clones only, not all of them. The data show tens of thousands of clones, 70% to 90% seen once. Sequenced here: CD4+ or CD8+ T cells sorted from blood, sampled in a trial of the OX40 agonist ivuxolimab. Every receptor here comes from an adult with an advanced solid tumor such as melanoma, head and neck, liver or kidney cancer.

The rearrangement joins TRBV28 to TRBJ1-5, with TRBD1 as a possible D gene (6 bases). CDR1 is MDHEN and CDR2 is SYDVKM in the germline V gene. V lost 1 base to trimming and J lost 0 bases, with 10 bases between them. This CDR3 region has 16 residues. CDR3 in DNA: TGTGCCAGCAGTTTATCCGGGGGCTCTAGCAATCAGCCCCAGCATTTT. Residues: CASSLSGGSSNQPQHF.

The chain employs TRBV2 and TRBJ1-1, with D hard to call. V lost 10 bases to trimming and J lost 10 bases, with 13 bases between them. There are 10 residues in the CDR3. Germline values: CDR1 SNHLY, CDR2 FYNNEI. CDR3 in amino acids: CATTDWGAFF. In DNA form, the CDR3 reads TGTGCCACCACAGATTGGGGAGCTTTCTTT.

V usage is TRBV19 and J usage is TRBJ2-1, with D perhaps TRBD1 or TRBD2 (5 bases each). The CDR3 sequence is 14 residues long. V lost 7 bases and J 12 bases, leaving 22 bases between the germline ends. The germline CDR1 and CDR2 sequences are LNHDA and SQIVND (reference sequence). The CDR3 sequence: CASTRCIGVGGQFF. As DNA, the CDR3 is TGTGCCAGTACCCGCTGTATTGGGGTTGGGGGGCAGTTCTTC. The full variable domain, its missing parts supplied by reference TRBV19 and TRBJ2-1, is DGGITQSPKYLFRKEGQNVTLSCEQNLNHDAMYWYRQDPGQGLRLIYYSQIVNDFQKGDIAEGYSVSREKKESFPLTVTSAQKNPTAFYLCASTRCIGVGGQFFGPGTRLTVL.

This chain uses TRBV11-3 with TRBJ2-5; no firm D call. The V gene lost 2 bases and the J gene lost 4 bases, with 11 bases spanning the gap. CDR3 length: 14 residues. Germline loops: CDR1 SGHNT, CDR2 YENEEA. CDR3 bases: TGTGCCAGCAGCTTATTAGTGAGGCGAGAGACCCAGTACTTC. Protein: CASSLLVRRETQYF.

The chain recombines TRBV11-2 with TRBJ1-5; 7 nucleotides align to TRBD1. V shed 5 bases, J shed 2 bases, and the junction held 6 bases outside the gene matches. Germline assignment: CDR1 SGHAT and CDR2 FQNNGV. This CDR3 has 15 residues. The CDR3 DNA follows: TGTGCCAGCAGCCGACAGGGAGAGGGCAATCAGCCCCAGCATTTT. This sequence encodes CASSRQGEGNQPQHF.

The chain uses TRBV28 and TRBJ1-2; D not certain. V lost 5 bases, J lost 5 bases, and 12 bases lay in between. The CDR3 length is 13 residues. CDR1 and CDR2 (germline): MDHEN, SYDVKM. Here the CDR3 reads CASSLVESYGYTF. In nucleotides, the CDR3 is TGTGCCAGCAGTCTTGTGGAGAGTTATGGCTACACCTTC.

The CDR3 DNA reads TGCAGCGTTGAAGATGAGGACTACGAGCAGTACTTC. Protein sequence: CSVEDEDYEQYF. The chain joins TRBV29-1 to TRBJ2-7; D gene uncertain. The V end lost 0 bases, the J end lost 3 bases, and 6 bases lay between the germline ends. Germline lookup yields CDR1 SQVTM and CDR2 ANQGSEA. The CDR3 length is 12 residues.

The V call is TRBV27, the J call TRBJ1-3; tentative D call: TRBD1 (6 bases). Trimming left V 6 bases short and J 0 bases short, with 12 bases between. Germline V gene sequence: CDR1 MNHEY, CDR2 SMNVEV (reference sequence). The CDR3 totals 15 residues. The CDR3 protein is CASRDSVLSGNTIYF. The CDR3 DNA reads TGTGCCAGCAGGGACAGCGTCCTCTCTGGAAACACCATATATTTT.

The CDR3 DNA is TGTGCCAGCAGTGACCTTAAGGAGGGAACAGGGAATGAGCAGTTCTTC. Amino acid sequence: CASSDLKEGTGNEQFF. The rearrangement links TRBV6-4 to TRBJ2-1; the D gene could be TRBD1 or TRBD2 (6 bases each). The V gene lost 2 bases and the J gene lost 7 bases, with 18 bases spanning the gap. This CDR3 has 16 amino acids. Per the germline V gene, CDR1 is MRHNA and CDR2 is SNTAGT.

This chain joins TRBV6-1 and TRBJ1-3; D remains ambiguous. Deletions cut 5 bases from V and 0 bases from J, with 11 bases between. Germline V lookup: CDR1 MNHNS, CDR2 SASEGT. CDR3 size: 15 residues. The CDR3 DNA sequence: TGTGCCAGCAGTCCTGACCTACTCTCTGGAAACACCATATATTTT. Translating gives CASSPDLLSGNTIYF.

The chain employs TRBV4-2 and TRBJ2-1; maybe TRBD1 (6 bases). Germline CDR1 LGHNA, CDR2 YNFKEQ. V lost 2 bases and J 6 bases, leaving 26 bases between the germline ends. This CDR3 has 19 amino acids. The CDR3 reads CASSQRSTLQGGFLNEQFF. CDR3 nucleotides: TGTGCCAGCAGCCAAAGGTCCACGCTACAGGGTGGGTTTCTCAATGAGCAGTTCTTC.

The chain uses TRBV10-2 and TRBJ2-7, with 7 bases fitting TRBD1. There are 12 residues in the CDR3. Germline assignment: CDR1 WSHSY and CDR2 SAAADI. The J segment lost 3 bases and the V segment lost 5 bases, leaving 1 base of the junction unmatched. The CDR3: CASSSGGYEQYF. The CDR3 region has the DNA TGCGCCAGCAGTTCAGGGGGCTACGAGCAGTACTTC.

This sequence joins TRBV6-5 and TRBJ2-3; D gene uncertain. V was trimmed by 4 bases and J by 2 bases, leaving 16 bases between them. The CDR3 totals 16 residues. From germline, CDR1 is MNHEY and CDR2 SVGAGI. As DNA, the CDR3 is TGTGCCAGCAGTTTCCCACGGTCCACCTCCACAGATACGCAGTATTTT. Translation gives CASSFPRSTSTDTQYF.

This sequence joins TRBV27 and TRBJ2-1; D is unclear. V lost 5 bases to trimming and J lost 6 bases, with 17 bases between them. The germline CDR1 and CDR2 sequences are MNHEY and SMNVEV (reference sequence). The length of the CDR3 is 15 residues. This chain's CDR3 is CASSLLALQSNEQFF. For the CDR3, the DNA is TGTGCCAGCAGTCTTCTCGCCCTACAGTCCAATGAGCAGTTCTTC.

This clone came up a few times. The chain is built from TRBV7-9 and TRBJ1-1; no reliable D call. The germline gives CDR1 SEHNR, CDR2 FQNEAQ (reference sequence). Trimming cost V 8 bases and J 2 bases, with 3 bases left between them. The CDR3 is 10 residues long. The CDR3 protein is CASENTEAFF. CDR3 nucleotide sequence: TGTGCCAGCGAAAACACTGAAGCTTTCTTT.

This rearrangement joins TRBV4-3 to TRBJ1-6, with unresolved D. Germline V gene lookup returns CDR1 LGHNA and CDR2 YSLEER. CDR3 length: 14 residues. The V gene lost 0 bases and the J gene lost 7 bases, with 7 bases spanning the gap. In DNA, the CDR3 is TGCGCCAGCAGCCAAGACCGTTGGAATTCACCCCTCCACTTT. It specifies CASSQDRWNSPLHF.

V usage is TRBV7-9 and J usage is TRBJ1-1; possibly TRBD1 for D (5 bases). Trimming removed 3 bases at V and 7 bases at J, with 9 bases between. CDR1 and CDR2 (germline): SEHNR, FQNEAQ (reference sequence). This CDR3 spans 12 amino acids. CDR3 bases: TGTGCCAGCAGCTTGTCAGGGATTGAAGCTTTCTTT. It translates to CASSLSGIEAFF.

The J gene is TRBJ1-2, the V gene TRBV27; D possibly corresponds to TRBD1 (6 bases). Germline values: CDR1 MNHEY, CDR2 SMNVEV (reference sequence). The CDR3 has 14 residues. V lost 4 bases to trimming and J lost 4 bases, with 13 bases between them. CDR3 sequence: CASSYLQGSYGYTF. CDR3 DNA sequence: TGTGCCAGCAGTTACCTACAGGGTTCCTATGGCTACACCTTC.

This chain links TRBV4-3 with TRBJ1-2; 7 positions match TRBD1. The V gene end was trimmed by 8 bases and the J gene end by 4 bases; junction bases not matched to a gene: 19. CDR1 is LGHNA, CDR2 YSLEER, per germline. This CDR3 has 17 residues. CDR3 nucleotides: TGCGCCAGCGCTTTATCGCAAGAGGAAGGGGGCTTCTATGGCTACACCTTC. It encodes CASALSQEEGGFYGYTF.

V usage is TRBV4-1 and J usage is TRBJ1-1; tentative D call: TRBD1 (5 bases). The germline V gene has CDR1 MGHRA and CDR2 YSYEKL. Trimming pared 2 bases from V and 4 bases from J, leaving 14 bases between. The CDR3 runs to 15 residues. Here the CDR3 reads CASSQHQGGGTEAFF. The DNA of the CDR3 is TGCGCCAGCAGCCAACATCAGGGTGGGGGCACTGAAGCTTTCTTT.

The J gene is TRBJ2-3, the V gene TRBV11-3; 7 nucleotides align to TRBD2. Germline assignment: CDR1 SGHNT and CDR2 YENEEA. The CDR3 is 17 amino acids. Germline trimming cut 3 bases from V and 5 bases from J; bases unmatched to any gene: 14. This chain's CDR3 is CASSFLPRAGAKDTQYF. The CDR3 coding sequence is TGTGCCAGCAGCTTTCTCCCTCGGGCGGGAGCCAAAGATACGCAGTATTTT.

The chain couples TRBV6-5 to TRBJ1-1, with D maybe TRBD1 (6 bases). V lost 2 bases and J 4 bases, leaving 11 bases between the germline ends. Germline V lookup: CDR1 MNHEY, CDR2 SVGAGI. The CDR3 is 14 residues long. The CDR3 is CASSYTGSGTEAFF. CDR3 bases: TGTGCCAGCAGTTACACAGGGTCAGGCACTGAAGCTTTCTTT.

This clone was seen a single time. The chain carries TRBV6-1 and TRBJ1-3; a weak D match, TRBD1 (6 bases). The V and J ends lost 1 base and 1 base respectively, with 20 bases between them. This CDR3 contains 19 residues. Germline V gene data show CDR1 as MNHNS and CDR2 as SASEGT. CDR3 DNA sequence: TGTGCCAGCAGTGAAGAGCCGATCCGCAGAGGGGGGTCTGGAAACACCATATATTTT. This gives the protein CASSEEPIRRGGSGNTIYF.

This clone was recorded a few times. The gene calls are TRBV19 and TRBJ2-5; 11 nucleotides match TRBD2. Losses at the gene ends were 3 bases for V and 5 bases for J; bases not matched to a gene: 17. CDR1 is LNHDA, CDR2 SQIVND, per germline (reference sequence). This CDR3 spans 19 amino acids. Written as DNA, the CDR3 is TGTGCCAGTAGTATGAATGGGGGTACTAGCGGGAGTGTGTGGGAGACCCAGTACTTC. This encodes CASSMNGGTSGSVWETQYF.

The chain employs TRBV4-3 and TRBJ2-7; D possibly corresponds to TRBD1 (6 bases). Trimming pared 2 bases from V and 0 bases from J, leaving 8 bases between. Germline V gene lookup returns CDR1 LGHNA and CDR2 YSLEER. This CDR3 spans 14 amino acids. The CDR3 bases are TGCGCCAGCAGCCAACGGGACACCTCCTACGAGCAGTACTTC. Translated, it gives CASSQRDTSYEQYF.

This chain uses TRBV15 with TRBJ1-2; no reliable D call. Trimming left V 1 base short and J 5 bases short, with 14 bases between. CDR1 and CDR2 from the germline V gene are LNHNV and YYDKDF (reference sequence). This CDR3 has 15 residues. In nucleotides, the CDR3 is TGTGCCACCAGCAGAGTATATCCGACGAAATATGGCTACACCTTC. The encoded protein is CATSRVYPTKYGYTF.

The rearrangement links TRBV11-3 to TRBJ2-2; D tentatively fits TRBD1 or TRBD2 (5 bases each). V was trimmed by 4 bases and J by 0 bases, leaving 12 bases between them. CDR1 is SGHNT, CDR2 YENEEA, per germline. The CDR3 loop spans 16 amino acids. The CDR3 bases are TGTGCCAGCAGCTCTCGGGACGGATCGAACACCGGGGAGCTGTTTTTT. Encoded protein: CASSSRDGSNTGELFF.

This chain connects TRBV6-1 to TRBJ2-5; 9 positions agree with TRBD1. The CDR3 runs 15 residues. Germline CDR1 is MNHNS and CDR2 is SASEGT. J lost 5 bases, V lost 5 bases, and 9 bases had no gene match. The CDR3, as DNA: TGTGCCAGCAGTCCGGGACAGGGTTACGTGGAGACCCAGTACTTC. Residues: CASSPGQGYVETQYF.

The DNA for the CDR3 is TGTGCCATCAGTGAGTCGACAGCAACTAATGAAAAACTGTTTTTT. Protein sequence: CAISESTATNEKLFF. This chain links TRBV10-3 with TRBJ1-4; a weak D match, TRBD1 (5 bases). This CDR3 contains 15 residues. The germline V gene encodes CDR1 ENHRY and CDR2 SYGVKD. V shed 0 bases and J shed 0 bases, with 5 bases lying between them.

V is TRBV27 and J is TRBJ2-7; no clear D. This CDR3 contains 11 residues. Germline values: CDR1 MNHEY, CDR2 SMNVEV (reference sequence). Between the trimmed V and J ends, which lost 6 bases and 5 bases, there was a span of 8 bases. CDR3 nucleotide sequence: TGTGCCAGCAGAAAAACCAACGAGCAGTACTTC. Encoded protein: CASRKTNEQYF.

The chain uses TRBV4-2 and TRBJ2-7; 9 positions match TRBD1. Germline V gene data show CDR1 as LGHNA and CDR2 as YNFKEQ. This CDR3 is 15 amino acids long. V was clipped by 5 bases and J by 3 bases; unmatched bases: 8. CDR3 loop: CASSTTGGNFYEQYF. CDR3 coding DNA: TGTGCCAGCAGCACGACAGGGGGAAATTTCTACGAGCAGTACTTC.